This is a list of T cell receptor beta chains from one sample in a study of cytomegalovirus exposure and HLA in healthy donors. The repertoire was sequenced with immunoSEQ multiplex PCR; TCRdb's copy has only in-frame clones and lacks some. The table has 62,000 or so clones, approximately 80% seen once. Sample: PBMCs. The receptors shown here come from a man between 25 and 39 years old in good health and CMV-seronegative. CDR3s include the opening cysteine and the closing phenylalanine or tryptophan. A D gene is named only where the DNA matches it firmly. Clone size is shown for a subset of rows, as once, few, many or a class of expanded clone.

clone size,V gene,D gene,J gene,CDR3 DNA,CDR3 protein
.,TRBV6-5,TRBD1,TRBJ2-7,TGTGCCAGCAGACCTGGGACAGGGGACCCCTACGAGCAGTACTTC,CASRPGTGDPYEQYF
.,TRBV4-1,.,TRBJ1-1,TGCGCCAGCAGCCAAGAGGGCAGAATAGGAGCTTTCTTT,CASSQEGRIGAFF
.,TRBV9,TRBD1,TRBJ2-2,TGTGCCAGCAGCGTAGCTGGACAGGGTCACACCGGGGAGCTGTTTTTT,CASSVAGQGHTGELFF
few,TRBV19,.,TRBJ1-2,TGTGCCAGTACCCAGAGCGGGGAGAACTATGGCTACACCTTC,CASTQSGENYGYTF
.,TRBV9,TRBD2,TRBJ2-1,TGTGCCAGCAGCGAGCCCCTAGCGGGAGGCGACAATGAGCAGTTCTTC,CASSEPLAGGDNEQFF
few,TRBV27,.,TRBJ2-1,TGTGCCAGCAGTTTAAGCGGTGTCTCCTACAATGAGCAGTTCTTC,CASSLSGVSYNEQFF
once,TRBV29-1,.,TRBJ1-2,TGCAGCGTTGAAGATCCGGGAAGACAGGACTACTATGGCTACACCTTC,CSVEDPGRQDYYGYTF
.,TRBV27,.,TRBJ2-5,TGTGCCAGCAGTTTTGGGCATAAAGAGACCCAGTACTTC,CASSFGHKETQYF
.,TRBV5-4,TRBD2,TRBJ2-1,TGTGCCAGCAGCACATGGACTAGCGGGAGCTCCTACAATGAGCAGTTCTTC,CASSTWTSGSSYNEQFF
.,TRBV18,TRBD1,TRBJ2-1,TGTGCCAGCTCACCAGGGGGACAGGGAGGTAATGAGCAGTTCTTC,CASSPGGQGGNEQFF
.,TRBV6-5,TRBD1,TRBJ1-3,TGTGCCAGCAGGCCCACAGGGGGGAACACCATATATTTT,CASRPTGGNTIYF
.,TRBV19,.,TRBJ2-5,TGTGCCAGTAGTGGGACATTTCAAGAGACCCAGTACTTC,CASSGTFQETQYF
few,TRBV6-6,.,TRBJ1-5,TGTGCCAGCATCGCAGGGGTCGGCAATCAGCCCCAGCATTTT,CASIAGVGNQPQHF
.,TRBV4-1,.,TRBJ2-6,TGCGCCAGCAGCCAAGATGGGCCCGGAGAAAGGGGAAACCCTGGGGCCAACGTCCTGACTTTC,CASSQDGPGERGNPGANVLTF
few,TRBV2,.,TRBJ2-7,TGTGCCAGCAGTGACAGGCCTGTCCACGAGCAGTACTTC,CASSDRPVHEQYF
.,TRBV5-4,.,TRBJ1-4,TGTGCCAGCAGCTTAAAGGTTACGAGGGAATCTGAAAAACTGTTTTTT,CASSLKVTRESEKLFF
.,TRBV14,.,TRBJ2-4,TGTGCCAGCAGCCAAGTGGATCGGGGTTCCAAAAACATTCAGTACTTC,CASSQVDRGSKNIQYF
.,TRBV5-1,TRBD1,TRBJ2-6,TGCGCCAGCAGCCCTAGACAGGGGAAAAGGGCTGGGGCCAACGTCCTGACTTTC,CASSPRQGKRAGANVLTF
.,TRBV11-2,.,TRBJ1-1,TGTGCCAGCAGTCATCAGTGGACTGAAGCTTTCTTT,CASSHQWTEAFF
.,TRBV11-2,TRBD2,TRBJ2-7,TGTGCCAGCAGCTTAGATGGCGGGGGGGGAGAGCAGTACTTC,CASSLDGGGGEQYF
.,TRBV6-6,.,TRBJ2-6,TGTGCCAGCAGTTCTTCAGGGGCTGGGGCCAACGTCCTGACTTTC,CASSSSGAGANVLTF
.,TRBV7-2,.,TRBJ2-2,TGTGCCAACCGCCCCGTGGAGGGTACTAACACCGGGGAGCTGTTTTTT,CANRPVEGTNTGELFF
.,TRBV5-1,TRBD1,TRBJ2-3,TGCGCCAGCAGCACTGACAGGGCTAGCACAGATACGCAGTATTTT,CASSTDRASTDTQYF
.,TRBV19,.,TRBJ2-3,TGTGCCAGTAGTAAAGGGGCAGGGATGAGCACAGATACGCAGTATTTT,CASSKGAGMSTDTQYF
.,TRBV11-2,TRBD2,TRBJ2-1,TGTGCCAGCAGCATGGGACTAGCGGGGGTGCTCTCCTACAATGAGCAGTTCTTC,CASSMGLAGVLSYNEQFF
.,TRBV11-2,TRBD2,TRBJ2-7,TGTGCCAGCAGCCTAGCGGGAGCCTACGAGCAGTACTTC,CASSLAGAYEQYF
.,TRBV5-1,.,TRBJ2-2,TGCGCCAGCAGCCCCCGGGACACGGGGTCCGGGGAGCTGTTTTTT,CASSPRDTGSGELFF
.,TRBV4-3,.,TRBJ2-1,TGCGCCAGCAGCCAAGAGTCAGGGTCCTACAATGAGCAGTTCTTC,CASSQESGSYNEQFF
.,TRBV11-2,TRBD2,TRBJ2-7,TGTGCCAGCAGCTTGATTGGGGGGGGTCGTAGGAACGAGCAGTACTTC,CASSLIGGGRRNEQYF
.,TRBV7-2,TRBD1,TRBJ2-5,TGTGCCAGCTTACCAGGGACAGGGGGCTTGGAGACCCAGTACTTC,CASLPGTGGLETQYF
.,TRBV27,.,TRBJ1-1,TGTGCCAGCAGTTTATCTTCTTTGAACACTGAAGCTTTCTTT,CASSLSSLNTEAFF
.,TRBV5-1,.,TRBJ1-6,TGCGCCAGCAGCTTGGCCACCGGGTCAAATTCACCCCTCCACTTT,CASSLATGSNSPLHF
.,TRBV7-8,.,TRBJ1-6,TGTGCCAGCAGCAAGCAGGCAGCTAATTCACCCCTCCACTTT,CASSKQAANSPLHF
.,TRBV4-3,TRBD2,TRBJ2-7,TGCGCCAGCAGCCAGACTAGCAGGGCCTACGAGCAGTACTTC,CASSQTSRAYEQYF
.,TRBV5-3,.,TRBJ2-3,TGTGCCAGAAGCCCGACCCCCGGTGAGGGAGATACGCAGTATTTT,CARSPTPGEGDTQYF
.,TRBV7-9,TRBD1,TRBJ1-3,TGTGCCAGCAGCTTCCACGACAGGGAGAGCTCTGGAAACACCATATATTTT,CASSFHDRESSGNTIYF
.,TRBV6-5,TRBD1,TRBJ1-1,TGTGCCAGCAGTTCCCGGGACAGGGAGCTAAGAGCTTTCTTT,CASSSRDRELRAFF
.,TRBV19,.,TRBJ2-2,TGTGCCAGTAACCCCTCTCTAACTAGAAACACCGGGGAGCTGTTTTTT,CASNPSLTRNTGELFF
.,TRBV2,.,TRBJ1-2,TGTGCCAGCAGTGAAGCTAGGACCGGACAAGGTTATGGCTACACCTTC,CASSEARTGQGYGYTF
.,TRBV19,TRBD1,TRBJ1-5,TGTGCCAGTACCCCCGGGACAGCTTACCATCAGCCCCAGCATTTT,CASTPGTAYHQPQHF
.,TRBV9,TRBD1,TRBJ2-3,TGTGCCAGCAGCTTCAGGGGGACCCCCCCTCAGTATTTT,CASSFRGTPPQYF
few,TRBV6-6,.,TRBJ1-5,TGTGCCAGCAGTTACGCCGGGACTTTACAGCCCCAGCATTTT,CASSYAGTLQPQHF
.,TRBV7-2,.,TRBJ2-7,TGTGCCAGCAGCTTGGCCCCTTCCGGGTCGGAAGGGTACTTC,CASSLAPSGSEGYF
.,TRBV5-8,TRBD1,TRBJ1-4,TGTGCCAGCAGCTCCAGGGGGGCTGCGGAAAAACTGTTTTTT,CASSSRGAAEKLFF